Listed here are 30 T cell receptor beta chains from one sample, sequenced in a study of blood T cells in healthy people across ages. The use of a sample-barcoded 5' primer and a J-beta primer mix characterized a second PCR of about 6 to 11 cycles. TCRdb called the 5' RACE reads again in MiXCR, with one record for every CDR3 protein. Seen here are about 290,000 distinct CDR3 sequences, roughly 26% observed once, and the top ten hold approximately 29%. Input material: blood. Every receptor here comes from an older woman in good health.

The J gene is TRBJ2-3, the V gene TRBV11-2; D assignment may be TRBD1 or TRBD2 (5 bases each). V was trimmed by 5 bases and J by 1 base, leaving 19 bases between them. Germline V gene lookup returns CDR1 SGHAT and CDR2 FQNNGV. This CDR3 is 17 amino acids long. CDR3 region: CASSTSIHRGRTDTQYF. DNA of the CDR3: TGTGCCAGCAGCACGAGCATTCACCGGGGACGCACAGATACGCAGTATTTT.

This clonotype was seen only a few times. The chain uses TRBV3-1 and TRBJ2-1; 13 bases are a match to TRBD2. This CDR3 has 16 residues. The germline V gene has CDR1 LGHDT and CDR2 YNNKEL (reference sequence). V dropped 1 base and J dropped 3; count of bases not matched to a gene: 0. The CDR3 reads CASSQGTSGGYNEQFF. The CDR3, as DNA: TGTGCCAGCAGCCAAGGGACTAGCGGGGGCTACAATGAGCAGTTCTTC.

Note on this clonotype: Being one base from a much bigger clone, this may be a read error. The chain recombines TRBV4-2 with TRBJ2-5; 12 nucleotides line up with TRBD2. This CDR3 is built from 17 residues. Germline assignment: CDR1 LGHNA and CDR2 YNFKEQ. The CDR3 reads CASSKTSGSGGQETQCF. The CDR3 region has the DNA TGTGCCAGCAGCAAGACTAGCGGGAGTGGGGGGCAAGAGACCCAGTGCTTC.

The chain combines TRBV10-3 with TRBJ1-4, with TRBD1 matching 7 bases. The V and J ends lost 7 bases and 8 bases, in that order; junction bases with no gene match: 7. The CDR3 runs 13 residues. Germline V lookup: CDR1 ENHRY, CDR2 SYGVKD. CDR3 in amino acids: CAIKGRGDEKLFF. The CDR3 DNA reads as TGTGCCATCAAGGGCAGGGGGGACGAAAAACTGTTTTTT.

This clonotype has just a few counts. The chain employs TRBV10-3 and TRBJ2-7; 7 nucleotides agree with TRBD2. This CDR3 is built from 14 residues. Germline V gene sequence: CDR1 ENHRY, CDR2 SYGVKD. V dropped 10 bases and J dropped 5; count of bases not matched to a gene: 14. The CDR3 loop reads CASQRLAGLDEQYF. The CDR3 DNA reads TGTGCCAGCCAAAGACTAGCCGGCCTGGACGAGCAGTACTTC.

V gene TRBV5-1 combines with J gene TRBJ2-5; tentative D call: TRBD2 (5 bases). V lost 2 bases and J 3 bases, leaving 17 bases between the germline ends. Germline V lookup: CDR1 SGHRS, CDR2 YFSETQ. The CDR3 consists of 16 residues. The CDR3 sequence is CASSFLQRSGEETQYF. CDR3 sequence (DNA): TGCGCCAGCAGCTTCCTCCAGAGGAGCGGAGAAGAGACCCAGTACTTC.

This clonotype came up a few times. CDR3 region: CASSQDPGQQETQYF. The CDR3 DNA is TGCGCCAGCAGCCAAGACCCGGGACAGCAAGAGACCCAGTACTTC. This chain joins TRBV4-1 and TRBJ2-5, with 7 bases lining up with TRBD1. The CDR3 has 15 amino acids. Germline V lookup: CDR1 MGHRA, CDR2 YSYEKL. V was pared by 0 bases and J by 2 bases, with 3 bases of the junction left unmatched.

V and J are TRBV5-1 and TRBJ1-4, with unresolved D. The CDR3 spans 13 residues. Trimming took 0 bases from V and 8 from J, leaving 8 bases between them. Germline V gene data show CDR1 as SGHRS and CDR2 as YFSETQ. In DNA, the CDR3 is TGCGCCAGCAGCTTGGAGGCAACCGAAAAACTGTTTTTT. This translates into CASSLEATEKLFF.

The rearrangement uses TRBV2 and TRBJ2-7; 9 positions agree with TRBD1. Trimming cost V 6 bases and J 2 bases; bases outside gene matches: 5. Germline V lookup: CDR1 SNHLY, CDR2 FYNNEI. CDR3 length equals 14 residues. The CDR3: CASSAGTGPYEQYF. The CDR3 region has the DNA TGTGCCAGCAGCGCCGGGACAGGGCCCTACGAGCAGTACTTC.

The chain uses TRBV20-1 and TRBJ2-5; D gene ambiguous. The germline V gene has CDR1 DFQATT and CDR2 SNEGSKA (reference sequence). This CDR3 comprises 13 residues. Trimming stripped 8 bases from V and 0 bases from J, with 13 bases between. The CDR3 bases are TGCAGTACCTTCGCGCAGCACCAAGAGACCCAGTACTTC. This translates into CSTFAQHQETQYF.

This clonotype has just a few counts. This chain uses TRBV5-5 with TRBJ2-7; TRBD2 might be the D (5 bases). This CDR3 is built from 15 residues. V shed 1 base and J shed 4 bases, with 15 bases lying between them. Per germline, CDR1 SGHKS and CDR2 YYEKEE (reference sequence). CDR3 in DNA: TGTGCCAGCAGCTTGTATTCGGGGAGAAATTACGAGCAGTACTTC. Its translation: CASSLYSGRNYEQYF.

Regarding this clonotype: The conserved closing phenylalanine or tryptophan is absent in this CDR3, likely reflecting a read error. Written as DNA, the CDR3 is TGTGCCACCTCAGCGGGACAGGAATACGAGCAGTACCTC. This encodes CATSAGQEYEQYL. The chain uses TRBV24-1 and TRBJ2-5, with D perhaps TRBD1 (8 bases). The tail of the sequence fits TRBJ2-7 better, so the J call may be wrong. The CDR3 sequence is 13 residues long. Per germline, CDR1 KGHDR and CDR2 SFDVKD.

This clonotype has more than one count but fewer than ten. The rearrangement links TRBV6-2 or TRBV6-3 to TRBJ2-5, with 8 bases lining up with TRBD1. CDR3 length: 16 residues. Germline lookup yields CDR1 MNHEY and CDR2 SVGEGT. Losses at the gene ends were 5 bases for V and 2 bases for J; bases not matched to a gene: 10. The DNA of the CDR3 is TGTGCCAGCAGTACCCGCGCGGGACAGGTTCAAGAGACCCAGTACTTC. Residues: CASSTRAGQVQETQYF.

The sample holds a few counts of this clonotype. The chain recombines TRBV7-9 with TRBJ1-5, with D perhaps TRBD1 (5 bases). V dropped 5 bases and J dropped 6 bases, with 17 bases sitting between them. Germline loops: CDR1 SEHNR, CDR2 FQNEAQ (reference sequence). The CDR3 contains 15 residues. The CDR3 spells CASSKEGRGGQPQHF. CDR3 in DNA: TGTGCCAGCAGCAAGGAGGGGAGGGGTGGTCAGCCCCAGCATTTT.

V is TRBV12-3 or TRBV12-4 and J is TRBJ1-5, with 10 bases aligning to TRBD1. The CDR3 loop spans 15 amino acids. V shed 6 bases, J shed 5 bases, and the junction held 7 bases outside the gene matches. CDR3 DNA sequence: TGTGCCAGCAGACAGACAGGGGGCGCAGATCAGCCCCAGCATTTT. Translating gives CASRQTGGADQPQHF.

The chain couples TRBV20-1 to TRBJ2-3, with D perhaps being TRBD1 or TRBD2 (5 bases each). CDR3 length: 15 residues. V was pared by 1 base and J by 1 base, with 12 bases between. The germline gives CDR1 DFQATT, CDR2 SNEGSKA (reference sequence). CDR3 nucleotides: TGCAGTGCTAGAGGTGGGGGAGTTGGCACAGATACGCAGTATTTT. This gives the protein CSARGGGVGTDTQYF.

The chain carries TRBV5-1 and TRBJ2-7; D gene unclear. V was cut by 7 bases and J by 5 bases, with 16 bases left in between. Germline V gene sequence: CDR1 SGHRS, CDR2 YFSETQ. The CDR3 loop spans 13 amino acids. Written as DNA, the CDR3 is TGCGCCAGCTCGGGCCCTCCCTCGGACGAGCAGTACTTC. Its protein is CASSGPPSDEQYF.

This clonotype was counted at least ten times. The chain employs TRBV18 and TRBJ1-1; D is unclear. V dropped 3 bases and J dropped 1 base, with 9 bases sitting between them. Per the germline V gene, CDR1 is KGHSH and CDR2 is LQKENI. The CDR3 sequence is 14 residues long. The CDR3, as DNA: TGTGCCAGCTCACCCCCAGCTTCGAACACTGAAGCTTTCTTT. As protein: CASSPPASNTEAFF.

This clonotype was seen only a few times. V usage is TRBV24-1 and J usage is TRBJ2-1, with D uncertain. This CDR3 spans 13 amino acids. Germline V lookup: CDR1 KGHDR, CDR2 SFDVKD. V was pared by 2 bases and J by 6 bases, with 7 bases between. In nucleotides, the CDR3 is TGTGCCACCAGTGATTACCGAATCAATGAGCAGTTCTTC. Translating gives CATSDYRINEQFF.

The chain couples TRBV5-5 to TRBJ1-2; D ambiguous. V was trimmed by 5 bases and J by 0 bases, leaving 14 bases between them. CDR3 length: 15 residues. Germline CDR1 SGHKS, CDR2 YYEKEE (reference sequence). DNA for the CDR3: TGTGCCAGCAGTTCAGGCCCTACTACTAACTATGGCTACACCTTC. Translated: CASSSGPTTNYGYTF.

The rearrangement uses TRBV20-1 and TRBJ1-1; 8 bases are a match to TRBD1. The V gene end was trimmed by 0 bases and the J gene end by 5 bases; junction bases not matched to a gene: 17. CDR1 and CDR2 (germline): DFQATT, SNEGSKA (reference sequence). The length of the CDR3 is 18 residues. This chain's CDR3 is CSARDPYEQTGVWTEAFF. CDR3 DNA sequence: TGCAGTGCTAGAGATCCCTACGAGCAGACAGGGGTATGGACTGAAGCTTTCTTT.

The J gene is TRBJ2-3, the V gene TRBV24-1; 13 positions match TRBD2. CDR1 and CDR2 from the germline V gene are KGHDR and SFDVKD. The CDR3 has 17 amino acids. V trimming: 6 bases; J trimming: 0 bases; junction bases outside the gene matches: 5. Here the CDR3 reads CATSRTSGGPSTDTQYF. The CDR3 DNA reads TGTGCCACCAGTCGGACTAGCGGGGGCCCTAGCACAGATACGCAGTATTTT.

This chain links TRBV20-1 with TRBJ2-7; TRBD1 matches 12 bases. CDR1 DFQATT and CDR2 SNEGSKA come from the germline V gene (reference sequence). V shed 6 bases and J 4 bases; nucleotides not matched to a gene: 4. The CDR3 is 13 amino acids. CDR3 region: CSAQGQGAYEQYF. In nucleotides, the CDR3 is TGCAGTGCACAGGGACAGGGGGCATACGAGCAGTACTTC.

The rearrangement links TRBV28 to TRBJ1-1; 8 positions agree with TRBD1. Germline lookup yields CDR1 MDHEN and CDR2 SYDVKM. The CDR3 is 13 amino acids. Trimming removed 6 bases from V and 7 bases from J; junction bases left unmatched: 7. Here the CDR3 DNA reads TGTGCCAGCAGCCTACTACAGGGGGTTGAAGCTTTCTTT. Protein sequence: CASSLLQGVEAFF.

The rearrangement uses TRBV20-1 and TRBJ1-3, with a possible D match to TRBD1 (5 bases). CDR1 is DFQATT and CDR2 is SNEGSKA in the germline V gene (reference sequence). This CDR3 is 19 amino acids long. Deletions cut 3 bases from V and 0 bases from J, with 24 bases between. This CDR3 reads CSARGGGQKNRGSGNTIYF. CDR3 in DNA: TGCAGTGCTAGGGGGGGTGGCCAAAAAAATAGGGGCTCTGGAAACACCATATATTTT.

J is TRBJ2-7 and V is TRBV18; 9 bases are a match to TRBD1. Per germline, CDR1 KGHSH and CDR2 LQKENI. There are 15 residues in the CDR3. V lost 2 bases, J lost 0 bases, and 2 bases stayed unmatched. This CDR3 is CASSPVTGGSYEQYF. In DNA, the CDR3 is TGTGCCAGCTCACCAGTGACAGGGGGCTCCTACGAGCAGTACTTC.

The gene calls are TRBV5-1 and TRBJ1-1; 8 bases are shared with TRBD1. J lost 4 bases, V lost 4 bases, and 0 bases had no gene match. This CDR3 is 12 amino acids long. CDR1 and CDR2 (germline): SGHRS, YFSETQ. DNA for the CDR3: TGCGCCAGCAGCGGACAGGGCACTGAAGCTTTCTTT. Translating it yields CASSGQGTEAFF.

The chain links TRBV15 to TRBJ1-2; TRBD1 is a possible D gene (5 bases). The CDR3 runs to 18 residues. V was pared by 0 bases and J by 4 bases, with 21 bases between. Germline CDR1 LNHNV, CDR2 YYDKDF (reference sequence). CDR3 residues: CATSRDSLRGGPGYGYTF. The CDR3 DNA sequence: TGTGCCACCAGCAGAGATTCACTAAGGGGCGGACCGGGCTATGGCTACACCTTC.

The chain links TRBV28 to TRBJ2-7; the match to TRBD1 covers 7 bases. The CDR3 spans 14 residues. Looked up from germline, CDR1 is MDHEN and CDR2 is SYDVKM. Trimming cost V 2 bases and J 3 bases; bases outside gene matches: 4. CDR3 bases: TGTGCCAGCAGTTTACAGGGGGTGGACTACGAGCAGTACTTC. It translates to CASSLQGVDYEQYF. Looking up the rest from reference TRBV28 and TRBJ2-7 gives the full variable domain: DVKVTQSSRYLVKRTGEKVFLECVQDMDHENMFWYRQDPGLGLRLIYFSYDVKMKEKGDIPEGYSVSREKKERFSLILESASTNQTSMYLCASSLQGVDYEQYFGPGTRLTVT.

This sequence joins TRBV14 and TRBJ2-5; TRBD1 agrees at 10 bases. The J call is in doubt because the DNA end fits TRBJ2-1 better. CDR1 and CDR2 from the germline V gene are SGHDN and FVKESK. The CDR3 totals 15 residues. The CDR3 region is CASSYGTGVLDEQFF. CDR3 coding DNA: TGTGCCAGCAGCTACGGGACAGGGGTGCTCGATGAGCAGTTCTTC.